One T cell receptor beta chain is described in this entry. The antigen is not known. Unrecorded immune exposures were likely, despite nominal health at sampling. In the PCR, 60 Vbeta and 13 Jbeta primers were used. Here immunoSEQ multiplex PCR was the method, and the copy in TCRdb shows in-frame clones only, minus some. Recorded for this sample: tens of thousands of clones. This record comes from a study of cytomegalovirus exposure and HLA in healthy donors. Study background: Ancestry clustering placed roughly 86% of under 450 genotyped donors in the Caucasian-associated cluster. The study, taken as a whole, reports: Listed as cytomegalovirus-associated were 150 to 200 TCR beta chains. One later analysis reportedly identified an Asian-associated ancestry cluster that showed fewer N-insertions than the roughly 700-donor mean.

Per the germline V gene, CDR1 is LGHNT and CDR2 is FRNRAP. There are 14 residues in the CDR3. V shed 1 base and J shed 9 bases, with 14 bases lying between them. Sequencing used PBMCs. The clonotype was recovered from a woman between 40 and 55 years old in good health and CMV-seropositive. V and J are TRBV12-5 and TRBJ2-3, with a tentative D call TRBD2 (6 bases). CDR3 sequence (DNA): TGTGCTAGTGGTTTGGCAGGAGGACTAATAACGCAGTATTTT. This encodes CASGLAGGLITQYF.